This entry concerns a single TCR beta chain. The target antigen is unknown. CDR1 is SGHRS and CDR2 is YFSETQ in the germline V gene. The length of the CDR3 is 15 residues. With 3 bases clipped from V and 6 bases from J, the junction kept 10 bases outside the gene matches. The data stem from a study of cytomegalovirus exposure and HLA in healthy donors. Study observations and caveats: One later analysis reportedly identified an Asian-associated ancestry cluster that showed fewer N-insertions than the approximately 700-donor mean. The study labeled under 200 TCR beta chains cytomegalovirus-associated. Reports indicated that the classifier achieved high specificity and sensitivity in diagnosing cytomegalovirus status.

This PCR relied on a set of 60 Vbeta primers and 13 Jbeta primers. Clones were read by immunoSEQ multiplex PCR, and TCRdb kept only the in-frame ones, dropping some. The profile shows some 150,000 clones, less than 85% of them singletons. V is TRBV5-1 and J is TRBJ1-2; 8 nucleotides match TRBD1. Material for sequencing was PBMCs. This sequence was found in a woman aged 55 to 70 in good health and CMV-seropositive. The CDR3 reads CASSSGTGKGDGYTF. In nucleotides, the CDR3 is TGCGCCAGCAGCTCCGGGACAGGCAAGGGAGATGGCTACACCTTC. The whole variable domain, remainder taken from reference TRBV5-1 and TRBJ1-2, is KAGVTQTPRYLIKTRGQQVTLSCSPISGHRSVSWYQQTPGQGLQFLFEYFSETQRNKGNFPGRFSGRQFSNSRSEMNVSTLELGDSALYLCASSSGTGKGDGYTFGSGTRLTVV.